This T cell receptor (beta chain) was documented in a study of early T cells in non-severe SARS-CoV-2 infection (dated by TCRdb to about 2021). Regarding the study in general: Bulk RNA from unsorted whole blood was used for TCR sequencing, so alpha and beta chains could not be paired.

The CDR3 runs 13 residues from the cysteine to the phenylalanine. Solely the CDR3 DNA is kept, with 39 bases framed from the first base. The germline V gene specifies MNHEY as CDR1 and SVGEGT as CDR2. V gives up 8 bases and J gives up 2 bases, and the segment between their germline ends measures 13 bases. Study-wide findings and limitations: Matching against VDJdb was skewed toward anti-spike CD8 responses, likely underestimated virus-specific expansions, and missed private and CD4 specificities.

For this clonotype: This receptor's antigen is unknown. Base qualities are not at hand, and no much larger clone is one base apart.

A case-control design nested within a healthcare worker cohort in London, UK, was used, with weekly nasopharyngeal swab PCR tests and blood sampling performed. Healthcare workers were recruited between 23 and 31 March 2020, during the week of the UK lockdown, and were followed weekly for up to 16 weeks. The library was produced with 5' RACE. Sequencer: NextSeq 500. To correct for sequencing error and PCR bias, the TCR library protocol tagged individual cDNA molecules with unique molecular identifiers. Both TCR alpha and beta chains were sequenced, and tight co-correlation was observed between alpha and beta sequence abundances in each sample. Regarding the original processing steps: Decombinator V4 was used to perform V gene, J gene and CDR3 annotation of TCR sequences. TCRs were defined as expanded if a significant change between any two time points was detected under a Poisson model with p below 0.0001. TCR abundances were normalised to the total number of TCRs sequenced per sample and expressed as counts per million. MAIT TCRs were defined by TRAV1-2 paired with TRAJ12, TRAJ20 or TRAJ33, and iNKT TCRs by TRAV10 paired with TRAJ18. VDJdb, accessed 1 November 2021, was searched for CMV, EBV and SARS-CoV-2 annotated TCRs, with TCRs annotated for multiple antigens excluded. TCRdb handled the public reads itself, with Q25 trimming in fastp and clone calling in MiXCR, and kept productive beta chains. Rows matching on CDR3 protein sequence are summarized as one entry with the most common DNA and genes. In this record, the V and J calls reflect TCRdb's handling and not the investigators' own analysis. For this sample the table gives some 40,000 distinct CDR3 sequences, of which over 9% were detected only once. The ten largest account for around 15% of the sample.

The sequence derives from an adult who was a healthcare worker with PCR-confirmed SARS-CoV-2 infection or an uninfected control (not recorded which). Sequenced: whole blood. The chain is assembled from TRBV6-2 or TRBV6-3 and TRBJ2-7; TRBD2 is a possible D gene, resting on 5 matching bases. The DNA reads as follows: TGTGCCAGCGGGAGAAACGCGGCCTACGAGCAGTACTTC. This yields the protein CASGRNAAYEQYF.